Reported below is one T cell receptor (beta chain). These data come from a study of blood T cell repertoires in COVID-19. Per the authors' pipeline: Nucleated cell counts were estimated from reference gene primer amplification. TCRdb keeps only in-frame clones here, not all; method: immunoSEQ multiplex PCR. V and J calls and clone size come straight from that table; D and trimming were deduced from the DNA. The repertoire holds approximately 200,000 clones, about four fifths seen once, with roughly 12% in the top ten. Germline trimming cut 3 bases from V and 7 bases from J; bases unmatched to any gene: 3. Looked up from germline, CDR1 is LGHNT and CDR2 is FRNRAP. The CDR3 totals 15 residues.

The sequence was obtained from a man aged 40-49 years who had recovered from COVID-19. V usage is TRBV12-5 and J usage is TRBJ2-1, with 13 bases matching TRBD2. The sequencing input was PBMCs or T cells enriched from blood (not recorded which). DNA for the CDR3: TGTGCTAGTGGTTTACGGACTAGCGGGAGAAATGAGCAGTTCTTC. Protein product: CASGLRTSGRNEQFF.